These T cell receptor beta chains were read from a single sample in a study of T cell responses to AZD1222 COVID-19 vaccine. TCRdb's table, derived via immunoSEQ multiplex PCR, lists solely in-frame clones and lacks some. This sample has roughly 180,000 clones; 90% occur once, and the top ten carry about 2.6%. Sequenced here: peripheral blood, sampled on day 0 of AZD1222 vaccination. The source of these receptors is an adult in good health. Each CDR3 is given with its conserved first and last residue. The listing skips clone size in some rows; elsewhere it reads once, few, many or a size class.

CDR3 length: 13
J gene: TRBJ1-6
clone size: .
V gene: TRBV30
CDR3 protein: CAWSPYKTSPLHF

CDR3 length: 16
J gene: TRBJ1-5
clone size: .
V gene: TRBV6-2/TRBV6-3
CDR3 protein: CASSYLDRGGGQPQHF

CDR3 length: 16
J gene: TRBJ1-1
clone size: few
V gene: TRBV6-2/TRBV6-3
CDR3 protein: CASSFGTGGLNTEAFF

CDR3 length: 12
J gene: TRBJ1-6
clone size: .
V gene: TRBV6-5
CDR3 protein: CASTEVRGPLHF

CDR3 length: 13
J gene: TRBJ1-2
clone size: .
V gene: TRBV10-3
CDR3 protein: CAISDDRNYGYTF

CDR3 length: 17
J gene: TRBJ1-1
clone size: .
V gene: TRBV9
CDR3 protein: CASSVAPSGVGETEAFF

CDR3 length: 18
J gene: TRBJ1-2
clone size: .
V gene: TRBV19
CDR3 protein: CASSREGGTAHPGGGYTF

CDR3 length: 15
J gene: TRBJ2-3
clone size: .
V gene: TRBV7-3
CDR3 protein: CASSLTSGGPDTQYF

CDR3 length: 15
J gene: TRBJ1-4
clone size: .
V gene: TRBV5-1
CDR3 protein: CASTQRTGGGEKLFF

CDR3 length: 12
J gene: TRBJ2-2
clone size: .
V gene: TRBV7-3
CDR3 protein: CASSSPGKELFF

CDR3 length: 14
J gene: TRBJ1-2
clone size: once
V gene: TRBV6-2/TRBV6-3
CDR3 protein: CASSLLGTGGGYTF

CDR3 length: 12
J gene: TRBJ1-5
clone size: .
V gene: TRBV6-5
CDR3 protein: CASTGRDQPQHF

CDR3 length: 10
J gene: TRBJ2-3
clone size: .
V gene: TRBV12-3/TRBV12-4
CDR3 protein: CASSLNTQYF

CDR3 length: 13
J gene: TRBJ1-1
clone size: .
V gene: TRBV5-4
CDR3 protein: CASSDGGTSEAFF

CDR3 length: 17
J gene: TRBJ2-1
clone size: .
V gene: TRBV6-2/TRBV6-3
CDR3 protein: CASSSDQGLAGGNEQFF